Listed below are T cell receptor beta chains from one sample, sequenced in a study of PD-L1 blockade in urothelial cancer. Profiled with immunoSEQ multiplex PCR; TCRdb holds only in-frame clones, not every one. The sample records tens of thousands of clones, 91% being singletons. Sample: PBMCs, taken around atezolizumab (anti-PD-L1) treatment. Every receptor here comes from a woman aged 55 to 70 with urothelial cancer. Both conserved end residues are part of each CDR3. A D gene is named only where the DNA matches it firmly. Size values are once, few and many counts, or a class for expanded clones, and some rows have none.

D gene | J gene | clone size | V gene | CDR3 DNA | CDR3 protein
TRBD1 | TRBJ2-7 | . | TRBV11-2 | TGTGCCAGCACAGGGGGCGTCTCGGACAACGAGCAGTACTTC | CASTGGVSDNEQYF
. | TRBJ2-5 | . | TRBV5-1 | TGCGCCAGCAGCTTCGGACGGGGATTCCAAGAGACCCAGTACTTC | CASSFGRGFQETQYF
TRBD1 | TRBJ1-5 | . | TRBV19 | TGTGCCAGTAGTATAACCCCACCCCAGACAGGGCTGCGCAATCAGCCCCAGCATTTT | CASSITPPQTGLRNQPQHF
. | TRBJ2-1 | once | TRBV2 | TGTGCCAGCAGGGGCCGGACGGGATACAATGAGCAGTTCTTC | CASRGRTGYNEQFF
TRBD1 | TRBJ2-1 | . | TRBV7-9 | TGTGCCAGCAGCTACGGGACAGCTACGAGGCGCAATGAGCAGTTCTTC | CASSYGTATRRNEQFF
TRBD1 | TRBJ1-3 | once | TRBV7-2 | TGTGCCAGCAGCGCAACACAGGGGACGGGAAACACCATATATTTT | CASSATQGTGNTIYF
. | TRBJ2-1 | once | TRBV11-3 | TGTGCCAGCAGCTTAGCCCAAGGAGTATTTCATGAGCAGTTCTTC | CASSLAQGVFHEQFF
TRBD2 | TRBJ2-5 | . | TRBV5-5 | TGTGCCAGCAGCTTGTCGTCTAGCGGGCGCCGAATTCAAGAGACCCAGTACTTC | CASSLSSSGRRIQETQYF
TRBD1 | TRBJ1-3 | . | TRBV9 | TGTGCCAGCAGCACAACAGGGGATCGAAACACCATATATTTT | CASSTTGDRNTIYF
TRBD2 | TRBJ2-3 | . | TRBV14 | TGTGCCAGCAGCCGGCCTCCCACCGGGGGGGCCATCGATACGCAGTATTTT | CASSRPPTGGAIDTQYF
. | TRBJ2-5 | . | TRBV6-4 | TGTGCCAGCAGCTTCGACAGTGGGGAGACCCAGTACTTC | CASSFDSGETQYF
. | TRBJ1-2 | few | TRBV11-2 | TGTGCAGGCTCGGGGGGGTTTCTTTCGGGTGTTGACTATGGCTACACCTTC | CAGSGGFLSGVDYGYTF
TRBD1 | TRBJ2-7 | . | TRBV25-1 | TGTGCCAGCAGTCCGCGGACAGGGGGCTACGAGCAGTACTTC | CASSPRTGGYEQYF
TRBD1 | TRBJ1-4 | . | TRBV5-6 | TGTGCCAGCAGCTTCGACAGGGGAGGAGAAAAACTGTTTTTT | CASSFDRGGEKLFF
. | TRBJ1-5 | . | TRBV6-1 | TGTGCCAGCAGTGAAGCCGGGGGGTCCTATCAGCCCCAGCATTTT | CASSEAGGSYQPQHF
TRBD1 | TRBJ1-1 | few | TRBV10-1 | TGCGCCAGCAATACAGGGGTCCCTGAAGCTTTCTTT | CASNTGVPEAFF
TRBD2 | TRBJ2-1 | . | TRBV7-3 | TGTGCCAGCAGCTTAGTGGGGGGGGCCTACAATGAGCAGTTCTTC | CASSLVGGAYNEQFF
TRBD2 | TRBJ2-3 | . | TRBV7-3 | TGTGCCAGCACCTCTAGCGGGGGTGGAATCCCAGATACGCAGTATTTT | CASTSSGGGIPDTQYF
TRBD1 | TRBJ1-1 | few | TRBV5-6 | TGTGCCAGCAGCTTGGGGGACAGGGGGTGGATTGAAGCTTTCTTT | CASSLGDRGWIEAFF
. | TRBJ2-3 | . | TRBV5-1 | TGCGCCAGCAGATTCGAGACAGATACGCAGTATTTT | CASRFETDTQYF
TRBD1 | TRBJ2-2 | . | TRBV9 | TGTGCCAGCAGCGCCTTGGACAGGACGAACACCGGGGAGCTGTTTTTT | CASSALDRTNTGELFF
. | TRBJ2-5 | . | TRBV5-8 | TGTGCCAGCAGCCCGCGGGGACAAGAGACCCAGTACTTC | CASSPRGQETQYF
TRBD1 | TRBJ2-2 | . | TRBV7-6 | TGTGCCAGCAGCAGGGGGCACGGGGAGCTGTTTTTT | CASSRGHGELFF
. | TRBJ1-2 | . | TRBV19 | TGTGCCAGTAACTACCAGGGATTTTGGGGTGGCTACACCTTC | CASNYQGFWGGYTF
. | TRBJ1-6 | once | TRBV11-1 | TGTGCCAGCAGCTTAGTCGGATCAGGGGCATCTGTCCTGACCTCACCCCTCCACTTT | CASSLVGSGASVLTSPLHF
TRBD1 | TRBJ2-7 | . | TRBV25-1 | TGTGCCAGCAGTGGAAGCCACAGGGGATCCCTCTACGAGCAGTACTTC | CASSGSHRGSLYEQYF
TRBD1 | TRBJ2-2 | once | TRBV10-3 | TGTGCCATCAACAGGGGGACGAACACCGGGGAGCTGTTTTTT | CAINRGTNTGELFF
TRBD2 | TRBJ2-1 | . | TRBV4-3 | TGCGCCAGCAGCCAAGGCCGGGCATATCGGGAGGGCGGTGAGCAGTTCTTC | CASSQGRAYREGGEQFF
. | TRBJ2-7 | . | TRBV27 | TGTGCCAGCAGTTTCAGGGGACCCCGGGAGCAGTACTTC | CASSFRGPREQYF
. | TRBJ2-5 | . | TRBV7-2 | TGTGCCAGCAGAACCTCCTCCGTCAGGGTTGGAGAGACCCAGTACTTC | CASRTSSVRVGETQYF
TRBD2 | TRBJ2-7 | . | TRBV5-4 | TGTGCCAGCAGCTTGGCCGTGGCGGGAGGAAACGAGCAGTACTTC | CASSLAVAGGNEQYF
. | TRBJ2-1 | . | TRBV11-2 | TGTGCCAGCAGCTTTAGCGCCTTAACCTACAATGAGCAGTTCTTC | CASSFSALTYNEQFF
. | TRBJ2-2 | . | TRBV7-6 | TGTGCCAGCAGCTTAAGTAGGGGCACCGGGGAGCTGTTTTTT | CASSLSRGTGELFF
. | TRBJ1-2 | . | TRBV19 | TGTGCCAGTAGTACTGGGATCGGGGGAGTTAGCTATGGCTACACCTTC | CASSTGIGGVSYGYTF
. | TRBJ1-1 | few | TRBV13 | TGTGCCAGCAGCCTCGGTCCCATGAACACTGAAGCTTTCTTT | CASSLGPMNTEAFF
. | TRBJ2-5 | once | TRBV5-1 | TGCGCCAGCAGCTTGTCAGTGAGGGAAGAGACCCAGTACTTC | CASSLSVREETQYF
TRBD1 | TRBJ2-7 | . | TRBV11-2 | TGTGCCAGCAGCACCCTGACAGGGGCCTTTACCTACGAGCAGTACTTC | CASSTLTGAFTYEQYF
. | TRBJ1-4 | . | TRBV9 | TGTGCCAGCAGCGTAGGGCCCAACAGGGTCGAGAATGAAAAACTGTTTTTT | CASSVGPNRVENEKLFF
TRBD2 | TRBJ2-1 | . | TRBV28 | TGTGCCAGCAGCCACCCTACTAGCGTGAATGAGCAGTTCTTC | CASSHPTSVNEQFF
TRBD1 | TRBJ2-7 | . | TRBV4-1 | TGCGCCAGCAGCCTATGGGACAGATCTCCCGAGCAGTACTTC | CASSLWDRSPEQYF
TRBD1 | TRBJ2-7 | . | TRBV18 | TGTGCCAGCTCACCCGGGACAGGGGCTTACGAGCAGTACTTC | CASSPGTGAYEQYF
TRBD1 | TRBJ2-6 | . | TRBV5-1 | TGCGCCAGCAGCTCCGGACAGGGGGCCTCTGGGGCCAACGTCCTGACTTTC | CASSSGQGASGANVLTF
TRBD2 | TRBJ2-3 | . | TRBV15 | TGTGCCACCAGCAGCGGGGGACTAGCGAGGGCAGATACGCAGTATTTT | CATSSGGLARADTQYF
. | TRBJ1-2 | . | TRBV18 | TGTGCCAGCTCACCACGTCAGGGGAGCGATGGCTACACCTTC | CASSPRQGSDGYTF
TRBD1 | TRBJ1-2 | . | TRBV28 | TGTGCCAGCAGTTCCCCTCGGACAGGCCTTCTCTATGGCTACACCTTC | CASSSPRTGLLYGYTF
TRBD1 | TRBJ1-4 | . | TRBV5-4 | TGTGCCAGCAGTTTGGGCGGACAGGGAACTAATGAAAAACTGTTTTTT | CASSLGGQGTNEKLFF
TRBD1 | TRBJ1-1 | . | TRBV7-2 | TGTGCCAGCAGCCACGGACAGGGGGCTTTGAGGTCGAGGCTTGAAGCTTTCTTT | CASSHGQGALRSRLEAFF
. | TRBJ2-7 | few | TRBV6-5 | TGTGCCAGCAGTTCGATTAGCGGACTTTCGGAGCAGTACTTC | CASSSISGLSEQYF
. | TRBJ1-5 | . | TRBV19 | TGTGCCAGTAGTATAGATCAAGGAGCTCTCCAGCCCCAGCATTTT | CASSIDQGALQPQHF
. | TRBJ2-5 | . | TRBV5-4 | TGTGCCAGCAGCCCAGCGGGCCTCCAAGAGACCCAGTACTTC | CASSPAGLQETQYF
. | TRBJ2-7 | . | TRBV28 | TGTGCCAGCAGTCCCCCCCCGGGACTCCGTTCCCCTTCCTACGAGCAGTACTTC | CASSPPPGLRSPSYEQYF